The 4 T cell receptor beta chains reported below all come from one sample, sequenced in a study of CD8+CD57+ T cells in acquired aplastic anemia (dated by TCRdb to the late 2010s). Sequencing used an Illumina HiSeq 2000. Genomic DNA was used as template for profiling of TCR beta VDJ combinations and CDR3 sequences. TCRdb passed the public sequencing reads through fastp at Q25 and MiXCR, retaining productive beta sequences. Each CDR3 protein gets just one entry, which takes the most common genes and DNA from the rows behind it. Counted in this sample were a few hundred thousand distinct CDR3 sequences; about 59% of them appeared once. The ten largest clonotypes hold 29% of the sample. The sample taken for sequencing was sorted CD4+, CD8+, or CD8+CD57+ T cells (not recorded which) from PBMCs. These receptors were collected from a human donor in good health.

This clonotype was counted many times. The gene calls are TRBV9 and TRBJ2-5; tentative D call: TRBD2 (7 bases). The CDR3 runs to 15 residues. Trimming stripped 4 bases from V and 4 bases from J, with 17 bases between. The V gene's germline CDR1 is SGDLS and CDR2 YYNGEE. The CDR3: CASSTGTREGETQYF. In DNA form, the CDR3 reads TGTGCCAGCAGCACCGGGACAAGGGAGGGAGAGACCCAGTACTTC.

This rearrangement joins TRBV7-6 to TRBJ2-5, with 9 bases lining up with TRBD2. Germline V gene sequence: CDR1 SGHVS, CDR2 FNYEAQ. Germline trimming cut 5 bases from V and 5 bases from J; bases unmatched to any gene: 18. The CDR3 extends over 18 amino acids. CDR3 loop: CASSPGRVGGRALETQYF. The CDR3, as DNA: TGTGCCAGCAGCCCCGGCCGGGTCGGCGGGAGGGCCTTGGAGACCCAGTACTTC.

This clonotype was picked up a small number of times. The rearrangement joins TRBV7-9 to TRBJ1-6, with TRBD1 as a possible D gene (6 bases). The CDR3 runs 14 residues. V was trimmed by 6 bases and J by 5 bases, leaving 11 bases between them. The V gene's germline CDR1 is SEHNR and CDR2 FQNEAQ (reference sequence). The CDR3 loop is CASSFGQNNSPLHF. CDR3 DNA: TGTGCCAGCAGTTTTGGACAGAATAATTCACCCCTCCACTTT.

This clonotype showed up many times. The genes are TRBV27 and TRBJ2-7, with a tentative D call TRBD1 (5 bases). Germline loops: CDR1 MNHEY, CDR2 SMNVEV (reference sequence). V lost 1 base and J lost 5, with 12 bases in between. This CDR3 has 14 residues. This CDR3 reads CASSLFGRENEQYF. The CDR3 nucleotides read TGTGCCAGCAGTTTATTCGGCAGGGAAAACGAGCAGTACTTC.